These T cell receptor beta chains were read from a single sample in a study of T-cell memory formation after mild COVID-19. TCRdb processed the 5' RACE reads anew with MiXCR; each CDR3 protein has one entry. Among about 190,000 distinct CDR3 sequences, about 17% were seen once, and the ten largest hold about 2.4%. The sample was PBMCs or a T cell subset sorted from them (not recorded which). The receptors here all came from an adult woman who had mild COVID-19 (a few samples of this study predate the infection). Cell type and time point are not known. Both conserved end residues are part of each CDR3. Fields, in order: D gene, CDR3 length, V gene, J gene, clone size, CDR3 DNA, CDR3 protein. The D gene is left open where the match is weak. Clone size, where shown, is once, few, many, or a class for clones that have expanded.

TRBD2	15	TRBV20-1	TRBJ2-3	.	TGCAGTGCTAGAGAGGGGACTAGCAGGTCAGATACGCAGTATTTT	CSAREGTSRSDTQYF
TRBD1	13	TRBV9	TRBJ1-2	.	TGTGCCAGCAGCGACAGGGGGCTAGGTGGCTACACCTTC	CASSDRGLGGYTF
.	14	TRBV7-2	TRBJ2-1	few	TGTGCCAGCAGCCTCCCGAGGGCCTCGGAGGAGCAGTTCTTC	CASSLPRASEEQFF
TRBD2	14	TRBV3-1	TRBJ2-4	.	TGTGCCAGCAGCCAAGCCGGGGAGGGAGGCATTCAGTACTTC	CASSQAGEGGIQYF
.	14	TRBV7-9	TRBJ2-3	.	TGTGCCAGCAGCCCTCCCTGGGGCACAGATACGCAGTATTTT	CASSPPWGTDTQYF
TRBD1	15	TRBV20-1	TRBJ2-5	few	TGCAGTGCTAGAGGCCCGTCAGGGGGCCAAGAGACCCAGTACTTC	CSARGPSGGQETQYF
.	20	TRBV11-2	TRBJ2-1	many	TGTGCCAGCAGCTTCGAGTCATTCTCTTTATTGTCTTCGGTTCGTAATGAGCAGTTCTTC	CASSFESFSLLSSVRNEQFF
TRBD1	15	TRBV5-1	TRBJ2-5	many	TGCGCCAGCAGCTTGGATCCTCGGACAGGAGAGACCCAGTACTTC	CASSLDPRTGETQYF
.	14	TRBV4-3	TRBJ2-7	few	TGCGCCAGCAGCCAAGCTGGAAAGGGTTACGAGCAGTACTTC	CASSQAGKGYEQYF
.	13	TRBV5-1	TRBJ2-1	.	TGCGCCAGCAGAAGATCATTGAACAATGAGCAGTTCTTC	CASRRSLNNEQFF
TRBD2	15	TRBV9	TRBJ2-1	many	TGTGCCAGCAGCGCCGAGCGGGGGTCCCTCGATGAGCAGTTCTTC	CASSAERGSLDEQFF
TRBD1	15	TRBV5-1	TRBJ2-7	few	TGCGCCAGCAGCTTGGATGGACAGGGAGTATACGAGCAGTACTTC	CASSLDGQGVYEQYF
.	18	TRBV5-4	TRBJ1-1	few	TGTGCCAGCAGCTTGGCCGCTGGTATTACCCTTGGGAACACTGAAGCTTTCTTT	CASSLAAGITLGNTEAFF
.	13	TRBV9	TRBJ2-3	.	TGTGCCAGCAGCGTAGCCCCCACAGATACGCAGTATTTT	CASSVAPTDTQYF
.	14	TRBV20-1	TRBJ2-7	many	TGCAGTGCCGGCCACAGGGCCGGAGCCGACGAGCAGTACTTC	CSAGHRAGADEQYF
.	15	TRBV5-4	TRBJ2-5	few	TGTGCCAGCAGTTGGGCGGGGACCTCCCAAGAGACCCAGTACTTC	CASSWAGTSQETQYF
.	12	TRBV6-1	TRBJ1-6	few	TGTGCCAGCAGTGAATTAAGTTCACCCCTCCACTTT	CASSELSSPLHF
TRBD1	13	TRBV5-6	TRBJ2-5	.	TGTGCCAGCAGCTGGTCACGACAGGGCTCCCAGTACTTC	CASSWSRQGSQYF
.	15	TRBV3-2	TRBJ1-5	many	TGTGCCAGCAGCCAAGTTGTAAGGGGTAATCAGCCCCAGCATTTT	CASSQVVRGNQPQHF
.	13	TRBV20-1	TRBJ2-3	many	TGCAGTGCTAGACCCAGTCCCACAGATACGCAGTATTTT	CSARPSPTDTQYF
TRBD1	14	TRBV12-3/TRBV12-4	TRBJ2-3	few	TGTGCCAGCGCGTGGGACAGGGGGCCAGATACGCAGTATTTT	CASAWDRGPDTQYF
TRBD2	14	TRBV29-1	TRBJ2-3	few	TGCAGCGCCGTGAGATGGCGGGAGGCAGATACGCAGTATTTT	CSAVRWREADTQYF
.	13	TRBV10-3	TRBJ2-5	.	TGTGCCATCAGTGAAAGGCCTGGGGAGACCCAGTACTTC	CAISERPGETQYF
TRBD2	16	TRBV7-2	TRBJ2-3	.	TGTGCCAGCAGCTTAGGGACTAGCGGGAGCACAGATACGCAGTATTTT	CASSLGTSGSTDTQYF
TRBD1	13	TRBV18	TRBJ1-2	many	TGTGCCAGCGACAGGGGTCTTAACTATGGCTACACCTTC	CASDRGLNYGYTF
TRBD1	16	TRBV18	TRBJ2-7	.	TGTGCCAGCTCACCATTTAGCGGACAGGGAGCGAACGAGCAGTACTTC	CASSPFSGQGANEQYF
TRBD1	17	TRBV12-3/TRBV12-4	TRBJ2-7	few	TGTGCCAGCAGTTTTCGATTAACGGGACAGAGCTCCTACGAGCAGTACTTC	CASSFRLTGQSSYEQYF
.	16	TRBV4-2	TRBJ1-1	few	TGTGCCAGCAGCCAGGAAAACAGGGCGAGCCGCACTGAAGCTTTCTTT	CASSQENRASRTEAFF
.	16	TRBV11-2	TRBJ2-1	.	TGTGCCAGCAGCTCTCTTAGGGGCGGCTCCTACAATGAGCAGTTCTTC	CASSSLRGGSYNEQFF
.	15	TRBV7-2	TRBJ1-4	.	TGTGCCAGCAGCCGAGACAGAGTTGGTAATGAAAAACTGTTTTTT	CASSRDRVGNEKLFF
TRBD2	15	TRBV12-3/TRBV12-4	TRBJ2-1	.	TGTGCCAGCAGTTGGACTAGCGGGAGGGTCAATGAGCAGTTCTTC	CASSWTSGRVNEQFF
TRBD2	19	TRBV12-3/TRBV12-4	TRBJ2-3	few	TGTGCCAGCAGACAGGCTAGCGGGAGGGCCTTGGGTAGCGCAGATACGCAGTATTTT	CASRQASGRALGSADTQYF
.	15	TRBV7-2	TRBJ1-3	.	TGTGCCAGCAGCGGAGACATACACTCTGGAAACACCATATATTTT	CASSGDIHSGNTIYF
.	18	TRBV4-2	TRBJ2-1	many	TGTGCCAGCAGCCAAGATCTCAGGGGCGGGTACCTCTACAATGAGCAGTTCTTC	CASSQDLRGGYLYNEQFF
TRBD2	18	TRBV7-9	TRBJ2-1	.	TGTGCCAGCAGCTCGACTAGCGGGGGAACTAGCTCCTACAATGAGCAGTTCTTC	CASSSTSGGTSSYNEQFF
TRBD2	14	TRBV7-9	TRBJ2-3	many	TGTGCCAGCAGCCTTAGCGGGAGGACAGATACGCAGTATTTT	CASSLSGRTDTQYF
.	15	TRBV9	TRBJ1-5	.	TGTGCCAGCAGCGTAGGGGGGGCGGGTAATCAGCCCCAGCATTTT	CASSVGGAGNQPQHF
.	12	TRBV29-1	TRBJ1-3	.	TGCAGCGTTGATCTCTCTGGAAACACCATATATTTT	CSVDLSGNTIYF
.	16	TRBV19	TRBJ1-1	.	TGTGCCAGTAGTCGGACTTCGGCGGGGGGAACAAGTGAAGCTTTCTTT	CASSRTSAGGTSEAFF
.	17	TRBV5-1	TRBJ1-2	.	TGCGCCAGCAGTCTACAGTCCTTAGGCTCCGGAGGCTCGAGGTACACCTTC	CASSLQSLGSGGSRYTF
.	13	TRBV5-1	TRBJ1-2	.	TGCGCCAGCACCCGGGGGACTAACTATGGCTACACCTTC	CASTRGTNYGYTF
.	13	TRBV2	TRBJ2-1	.	TGTGCCAGCAGGGGGGACCCTTATAGTGAGCAGTTCTTC	CASRGDPYSEQFF
TRBD2	14	TRBV7-2	TRBJ2-5	few	TGTGCCAGCAGCTTCGCAGGGCGGGGGGAGACCCAGTACTTC	CASSFAGRGETQYF
TRBD2	14	TRBV24-1	TRBJ2-1	.	TGTGCCACCGGGACTAGCGGGTCCTACAATGAGCAGTTCTTC	CATGTSGSYNEQFF
.	15	TRBV3-1	TRBJ1-1	.	TGTGCCAGCAGCCACGCAGTCCTAAGGGGGACTGAAGCTTTCTTT	CASSHAVLRGTEAFF
TRBD2	16	TRBV28	TRBJ2-1	.	TGTGCCAGCAGTGGGACTAGCGGGAGTAGGCCCAATGAGCAGTTCTTC	CASSGTSGSRPNEQFF
.	13	TRBV27	TRBJ1-1	.	TGTGCCAGCAGTTTGGGTAGGTCGTTGACGGCTTTCTTT	CASSLGRSLTAFF
.	15	TRBV20-1	TRBJ1-1	.	TGCAGTGCTAGTGCTGCAGGGGCGGGTAACACTGAAGCTTTCTTT	CSASAAGAGNTEAFF
TRBD2	16	TRBV27	TRBJ2-1	.	TGTGCCAGCAGTTTAATCGCTAGCGGGAAATACAATGAGCAGTTCTTC	CASSLIASGKYNEQFF
.	15	TRBV12-3/TRBV12-4	TRBJ2-3	.	TGTGCCAGCAGTTTTTCCAGGCTTCGCACAGATACGCAGTATTTT	CASSFSRLRTDTQYF
TRBD1	18	TRBV28	TRBJ1-2	few	TGTGCCAGCAGCCCCCCCGACAGGGGACTACTCTTTAACTATGGCTACACCTTC	CASSPPDRGLLFNYGYTF
.	16	TRBV12-3/TRBV12-4	TRBJ1-1	few	TGTGCCAGCAGTTTAGCGCGAATAGGGCCGAACACTGAAGCTTTCTTT	CASSLARIGPNTEAFF
.	17	TRBV7-6	TRBJ2-1	.	TGTGCCAGCAGCTTTGCTCCACGGCGGGCTCCCTACAATGAGCAGTTCTTC	CASSFAPRRAPYNEQFF
TRBD2	15	TRBV4-2	TRBJ2-3	few	TGTGCCAGCAGCCATCCAGCGGGGGGCGCAGATACGCAGTATTTT	CASSHPAGGADTQYF